Below, 4 T cell receptor beta chains from the same sample are listed, as sequenced in a study of cytomegalovirus exposure and HLA in healthy donors. Clones were sequenced by immunoSEQ multiplex PCR, and TCRdb holds only the in-frame ones, with some missing. This sample has approximately 100,000 clones; about 94% occur once, and the top ten carry 1.1%. The sequencing input was PBMCs. These receptor sequences come from a young woman in good health and CMV-seropositive.

This clone was counted a few times. The chain has TRBV4-2 and TRBJ2-2; D is uncertain. Germline-derived CDR1 and CDR2 are LGHNA and YNFKEQ. The CDR3 runs to 14 residues. Between the trimmed V and J ends, which lost 3 bases and 5 bases, there was a span of 10 bases. The chain's CDR3 is CASSHRPQTGELFF. The CDR3 region has the DNA TGTGCCAGCAGCCATCGCCCCCAGACCGGGGAGCTGTTTTTT.

The genes are TRBV9 and TRBJ1-1; D is unresolved. The CDR3 runs to 13 residues. CDR1 is SGDLS, CDR2 YYNGEE, per germline. Trimming took off 0 bases at V and 2 bases at J, with 5 bases between the two ends. Written as DNA, the CDR3 is TGTGCCAGCAGCGTAGTATCCAACACTGAAGCTTTCTTT. Amino acids: CASSVVSNTEAFF.

V usage is TRBV28 and J usage is TRBJ2-7, with D perhaps matching TRBD1 (6 bases). The V end lost 5 bases, the J end lost 7 bases, and 18 bases lay between the germline ends. CDR3 length: 14 residues. CDR1 is MDHEN and CDR2 is SYDVKM in the germline V gene. This CDR3 is CASSPPGQVDEQYF. The CDR3, as DNA: TGTGCCAGCAGTCCTCCGGGACAAGTGGATGAGCAGTACTTC.

The rearrangement links TRBV4-3 to TRBJ2-7; TRBD1 agrees at 10 bases. The CDR3 runs to 14 residues. In germline, CDR1 is LGHNA, CDR2 YSLEER. The V and J ends lost 3 bases and 4 bases, in that order; junction bases with no gene match: 3. This CDR3 reads CASSHRDRGYEQYF. The CDR3 DNA reads as TGCGCCAGCAGCCACCGGGACAGGGGTTACGAGCAGTACTTC.